The source of this T cell receptor (beta chain) is a study of regulatory T cells in long-lasting Graves disease. In this sample, this clonotype turned up many times. Arm-PCR of CDR3 regions and iRepertoire HTBI primers were the basis on which TCR beta libraries were built. TCRdb re-analysed the multiplex PCR reads in MiXCR, keeping a single row per CDR3 protein. The table lists 200,000 to 250,000 distinct CDR3 sequences, around 17% of them singletons, with approximately 20% in the top ten. Time point in this sample: newly diagnosed GD, antithyroid drugs for less than 3 months. Researchers made the TCR library from RNA that was extracted from PBMCs. Source: peripheral blood mononuclear cells (PBMCs), taken at new diagnosis, from a patient treated with antithyroid drugs. This sequence was found in a female donor with Graves disease.

The CDR3 sequence is CASSLMSGSTSYEQYF. The CDR3 nucleotides read TGTGCCAGCAGTTTGATGAGCGGTTCGACCTCCTACGAGCAGTACTTC. The genes are TRBV12-3 or TRBV12-4 and TRBJ2-7, with D possibly TRBD2 on 5 matching bases. The V and J ends lost 3 bases and 0 bases respectively, with 15 bases between them. CDR3 length: 16 residues.